A selection of T cell receptor beta chains follows, all from one sample in a study of blood T cell repertoires in COVID-19. Profiled with immunoSEQ multiplex PCR; TCRdb holds only in-frame clones, not every one. The table includes around 260,000 clones, around 80% detected once. Sequenced sample: peripheral blood. These receptor sequences come from a man between 60 and 70 years old with acute or convalescent COVID-19. The CDR3 runs from the conserved cysteine through the conserved F or W. The D gene is left open where the match is weak. Clone sizes are given selectively: once, few, many, or a class where the clone is expanded.

d_call | j_call | v_call | clone_size | cdr3_nt | cdr3_aa
TRBD2 | TRBJ2-7 | TRBV4-2 | NA | TGTGCCAGCAGCGCAGGCCCAAATACGGGCGGGAGGGCTTACGAGCAGTACTTC | CASSAGPNTGGRAYEQYF
TRBD1 | TRBJ1-1 | TRBV18 | NA | TGTGCCAGCTCACCGATTCGGACAGGTGTTAACACTGAAGCTTTCTTT | CASSPIRTGVNTEAFF
TRBD2 | TRBJ2-7 | TRBV11-2 | NA | TGTGCCAGCAGCTTGGGCGGGAGTACCTACGAGCAGTACTTC | CASSLGGSTYEQYF
NA | TRBJ1-5 | TRBV19 | NA | TGTGCCAGTAGAGAATACAGGGCTAGCAATCAGCCCCAGCATTTT | CASREYRASNQPQHF
TRBD1 | TRBJ2-5 | TRBV3-1/TRBV3-2 | NA | TGTGCCAGCAGCCAGCGGGACAGGGGGTCAGTTCAAGAGACCCAGTACTTC | CASSQRDRGSVQETQYF
NA | TRBJ2-1 | TRBV7-2 | NA | TGTGCCAGCAGCTTAGCAGGACAGTACAATGAGCAGTTCTTC | CASSLAGQYNEQFF
TRBD2 | TRBJ2-7 | TRBV5-4 | NA | TGTGCCAGCAGCTTGTGGGCGGGAGGCGGGGAGCAGTACTTC | CASSLWAGGGEQYF
NA | TRBJ2-1 | TRBV19 | NA | TGTGCCAGTAGTATTGGCGGGGGCAACTCCTACAATGAGCAGTTCTTC | CASSIGGGNSYNEQFF
TRBD1 | TRBJ1-3 | TRBV4-2 | NA | TGTGCCAGCAGCCAAGATCCCGGGACAGCGGGCCGGTCTGGAAACACCATATATTTT | CASSQDPGTAGRSGNTIYF
NA | TRBJ2-4 | TRBV6-5 | NA | TGTGCCAGCAGTTACTCTGAGGGCTCGGGAAACATTCAGTACTTC | CASSYSEGSGNIQYF
NA | TRBJ1-3 | TRBV3-1/TRBV3-2 | few | TGTGCCAGCAGCCCTCCGACAGAACTCTCTGGAAACACCATATATTTT | CASSPPTELSGNTIYF
NA | TRBJ1-5 | TRBV6-4 | once | TGTGCCAGCAGTGAGGCAGCGTTTAATCAGCCCCAGCATTTT | CASSEAAFNQPQHF
TRBD1 | TRBJ2-7 | TRBV10-3 | once | TGTGCCATCGGGGACAGTCTCTACGAGCAGTACTTC | CAIGDSLYEQYF
NA | TRBJ1-2 | TRBV5-6 | NA | TGTGCCAGCAGCTTGGGAACAGCAAGCACCTTC | CASSLGTASTF
NA | TRBJ1-5 | TRBV3-1/TRBV3-2 | NA | TGTGCCAGCAGCCAAGGGACGGGGTCCAGCAATCAGCCCCAGCATTTT | CASSQGTGSSNQPQHF
NA | TRBJ2-2 | TRBV6-4 | few | TGTGCCAGCAAGACTGGAGCAGACACCGGGGAGCTGTTTTTT | CASKTGADTGELFF
NA | TRBJ2-7 | TRBV6-5 | NA | TGTGCCAGCAGTTACGGCGGGCCCTCCTACGAGCAGTACTTC | CASSYGGPSYEQYF
TRBD1 | TRBJ2-2 | TRBV28 | NA | TGTGCCAGCAGTAGACAGGGAACAACCGGGGAGCTGTTTTTT | CASSRQGTTGELFF
TRBD1 | TRBJ2-5 | TRBV19 | NA | TGTGCCAGTAGTACCGACAGGGAAGAGACCCAGTACTTC | CASSTDREETQYF
TRBD2 | TRBJ2-3 | TRBV5-4 | NA | TGTGCCAGCAGCACCGGTCTAGCGGCAGATACGCAGTATTTT | CASSTGLAADTQYF
TRBD2 | TRBJ2-4 | TRBV4-3 | once | TGCGCCAGCAGCCAAGATTGGGGGACTAGCGGGAGAGGACTAGCCAAAAACATTCAGTACTTC | CASSQDWGTSGRGLAKNIQYF
TRBD2 | TRBJ2-3 | TRBV7-3 | NA | TGTGCCAGCAGCTTACAACTAGCGGGGAGCACAGATACGCAGTATTTT | CASSLQLAGSTDTQYF
TRBD1 | TRBJ1-1 | TRBV5-6 | few | TGTGCCAGCAGCTTAGACAGGGGGCGGACTGAAGCTTTCTTT | CASSLDRGRTEAFF
NA | TRBJ1-6 | TRBV3-1/TRBV3-2 | NA | TGTGCCAGCAGCCAAGACATGGGAGTTTCACCCCTCCACTTT | CASSQDMGVSPLHF
TRBD2 | TRBJ2-5 | TRBV27 | NA | TGTGCCAGCATGCAGCGGGGGGCGGGAGAGACCCAGTACTTC | CASMQRGAGETQYF
NA | TRBJ1-4 | TRBV19 | few | TGTGCCAGTAGTATTTCCGGGAATGAAAAACTGTTTTTT | CASSISGNEKLFF
NA | TRBJ2-7 | TRBV12-3/TRBV12-4 | NA | TGTGCCAGCACCCCGACAGGCTCCTACGAGCAGTACTTC | CASTPTGSYEQYF
NA | TRBJ1-6 | TRBV11-2 | few | TGTGCCAGCCAGGGGAGAATTCTTACCCTCCACTTT | CASQGRILTLHF